This T cell receptor (beta chain) was profiled in a study of T cell changes during pregnancy in multiple sclerosis. V lost 5 bases and J lost 5; bases outside the gene matches: 7. CDR3 length: 14 amino acids. CDR1 SGHTA and CDR2 FQGNSA come from the germline V gene. The protocol was immunoSEQ multiplex PCR, while the TCRdb copy is restricted to in-frame clones and leaves out a portion. Here the sample spans about 28,000 clones, 90% to 95% being singletons. The sequence derives from a female donor with multiple sclerosis, enrolled in a pregnancy study. The chain is built from TRBV7-2 and TRBJ1-2; 8 bases agree with TRBD1. The input for sequencing was CD4+ T cells from peripheral blood mononuclear cells, taken after pregnancy. The CDR3 spells CASSSQGAGYGYTF. CDR3 DNA sequence: TGTGCCAGCAGCAGCCAGGGGGCAGGGTATGGCTACACCTTC.